Sequencing of this TCR beta chain was carried out in a study of memory CD4+ T cells and cytomegalovirus serostatus (dated by TCRdb to between 2017 and 2020). Some background on the complete study: The cohort included approximately 35 healthy adults from Belgium, of whom 9 were CMV seropositive and approximately 25 were CMV seronegative. The study sequenced CD4+ memory TCRbeta repertoires of a Belgian cohort with known cytomegalovirus serostatus to replicate a published TCR-based CMV serostatus classifier. General conclusions and limits of the study: The results were read as suggesting that the CMV-associated TCR signature is, for the most part, present in the CD4+ memory repertoire. For CMV serostatus prediction, a median bootstrapped AUC of approximately 0.95 was reached with the original framework, and a median bootstrapped AUC of about 0.89 was reached with a US-trained random forest. Unlike the original study, which covered naive and memory CD4+ and CD8+ populations, the Belgian study sequenced only CD4+CD45RO+ memory cells. A median bootstrapped AUC of around 0.95 with a 95% CI of 0.76-1.00 was achieved on the Belgian cohort by the original-framework classifier. Of fewer than 200 previously reported CMV-associated TCRbeta sequences, 55 to 75 appeared in the CD4+ memory repertoires, each in one to five individuals.

On this clone: Its antigen is still unknown. Within one base of it there is no much larger clone, and no base qualities were kept.

The Quick-DNA Microprep Kit was used to extract genomic DNA from the sorted cells. Amplification of TCRbeta DNA was done with the immunoSEQ hsTCRbeta kit, following the protocol from the manufacturer. An Illumina MiSeq instrument was used to sequence the TCRbeta libraries. Per the original workflow: Following removal of out-of-frame sequences, approximately 2.1 million distinct TCRbeta sequences were retained, with an average of roughly 70,000 per individual. Two values were used to score each individual: the count of 150 to 200 previously reported CMV-associated TCRbeta sequences and the total count of productive distinct TCRbeta sequences. A beta-binomial model was reimplemented in Python, and scikit-learn random forests with default parameters were trained on data from the US cohort. Classifier performance on the Belgian cohort was summarized as median AUC with percentile confidence intervals calculated over 10,000 bootstrap iterations. Entries here come from immuneACCESS through TCRdb and include only in-frame sequences with V and J called. Some clones fail to appear in such tables; in the studies checked, an unresolved V gene covers under half of the shortfall, and the cause of the remainder is unknown. For V, J and clone size, that table is used; D and trimming come from the DNA. This sample has 40,000 to 55,000 clones in its table, and about 83% of those were observed once. The top ten clonotypes cover 2% of the sample.

A FACSAria II was used to sort memory CD4+ T cells, defined as single viable CD3+CD4+CD8-CD45RO+ cells. CMV serostatus was assessed using a Roche Elecsys assay, by which serum IgG against CMV pp150, pp28, p38 and p52 was detected. Following thawing, total CD4+ T cells were enriched through positive selection using CD4 magnetic microbeads. Samples originated from another study that specifically interrogated the CD4+ T cell memory repertoire. Peripheral blood mononuclear cells were isolated and cryopreserved according to standard operating procedures, and serum was stored at -80 degrees C. The staining relied on CD3-PerCP (BW264/56), CD4-APC (RPA-T4), CD45RO-PE (UCHT1) and CD8-Pacific Orange (3B5) antibodies, and Sytox blue was used to exclude non-viable cells. The V and J ends are trimmed by 3 bases and 3 bases, leaving 9 bases between them. Spanning cysteine to phenylalanine, the CDR3 consists of 13 amino acids. Of all the DNA, just the CDR3 is kept, 39 bases in frame from base 1. Via the germline V gene, CDR1 is MDHEN and CDR2 SYDVKM.

Recombination linked TRBV28 to TRBJ2-7, with the D gene uncertain. Specimen: memory CD4+ T cells from blood. The receptor comes from an adult in good health and CMV-seropositive. The CDR3 region has the sequence CASSFSNRYEQYF. The bases are TGTGCCAGCAGTTTCTCGAACCGCTACGAGCAGTACTTC.